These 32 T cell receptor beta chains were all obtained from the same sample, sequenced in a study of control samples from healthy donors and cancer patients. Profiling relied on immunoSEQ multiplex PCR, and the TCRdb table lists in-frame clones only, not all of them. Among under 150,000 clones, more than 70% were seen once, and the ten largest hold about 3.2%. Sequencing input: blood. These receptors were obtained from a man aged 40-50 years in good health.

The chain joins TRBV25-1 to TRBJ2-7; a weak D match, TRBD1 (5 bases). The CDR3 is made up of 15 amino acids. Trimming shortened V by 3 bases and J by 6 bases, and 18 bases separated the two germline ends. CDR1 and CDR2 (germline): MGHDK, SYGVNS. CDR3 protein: CASSDLARAAAEQYF. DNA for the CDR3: TGTGCCAGCAGTGACCTCGCCAGGGCGGCCGCCGAGCAGTACTTC.

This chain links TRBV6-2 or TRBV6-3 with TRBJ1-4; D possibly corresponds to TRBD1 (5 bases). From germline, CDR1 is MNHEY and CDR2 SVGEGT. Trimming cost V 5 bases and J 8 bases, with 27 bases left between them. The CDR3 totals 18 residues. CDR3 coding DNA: TGTGCCAGCAGTCCCGGGACCGCTATTCGGAATCCCTCCGAAAAACTGTTTTTT. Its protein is CASSPGTAIRNPSEKLFF.

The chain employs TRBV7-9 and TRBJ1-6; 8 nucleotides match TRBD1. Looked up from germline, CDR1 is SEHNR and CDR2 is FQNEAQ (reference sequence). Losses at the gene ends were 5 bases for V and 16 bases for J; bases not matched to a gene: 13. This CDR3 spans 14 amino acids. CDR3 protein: CASSISGTGEILHF. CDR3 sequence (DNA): TGTGCCAGCAGCATCTCCGGGACAGGTGAAATTCTCCACTTT.

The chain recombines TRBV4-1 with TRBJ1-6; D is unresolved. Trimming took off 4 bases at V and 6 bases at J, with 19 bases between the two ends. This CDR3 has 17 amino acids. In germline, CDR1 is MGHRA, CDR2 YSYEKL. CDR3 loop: CASSLNTRGGSNSPLHF. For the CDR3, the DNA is TGCGCCAGCAGCCTCAACACTCGGGGAGGGAGTAATTCACCCCTCCACTTT.

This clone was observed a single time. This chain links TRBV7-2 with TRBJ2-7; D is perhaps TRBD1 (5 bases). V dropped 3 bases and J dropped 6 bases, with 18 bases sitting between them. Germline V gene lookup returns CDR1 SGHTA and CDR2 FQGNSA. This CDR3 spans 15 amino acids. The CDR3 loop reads CASSFRRQGAVEQYF. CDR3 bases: TGTGCCAGCAGCTTTAGAAGGCAGGGTGCGGTCGAGCAGTACTTC. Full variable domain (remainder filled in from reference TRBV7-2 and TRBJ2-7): GAGVSQSPSNKVTEKGKDVELRCDPISGHTALYWYRQSLGQGLEFLIYFQGNSAPDKSGLPSDRFSAERTGGSVSTLTIQRTQQEDSAVYLCASSFRRQGAVEQYFGPGTRLTVT.

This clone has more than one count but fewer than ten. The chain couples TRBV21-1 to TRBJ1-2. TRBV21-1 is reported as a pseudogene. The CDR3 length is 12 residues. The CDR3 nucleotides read TGTGCCAGCAGCAAAGACAACTATGGCTACACCTTC. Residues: CASSKDNYGYTF.

CDR3 in amino acids: CATSRDRGSNYGYTF. The CDR3 DNA reads as TGTGCCACCAGCAGAGATCGAGGCAGTAACTATGGCTACACCTTC. J is TRBJ1-2 and V is TRBV15; D gene unclear. The CDR3 covers 15 residues. Germline V CDR1 and CDR2: LNHNV, YYDKDF (reference sequence). The ends were cut back, 0 bases at V and 1 base at J, with 9 bases in the middle.

The DNA for the CDR3 is TGTGCTAGTGGTTTGAGTCGCGGGTCCTCTGGAAACACCATATATTTT. Protein sequence: CASGLSRGSSGNTIYF. The V gene is TRBV12-5, the J gene TRBJ1-3; D gene unclear. V lost 2 bases and J 0 bases, leaving 11 bases between the germline ends. CDR3 length equals 16 residues. Germline assignment: CDR1 LGHNT and CDR2 FRNRAP.

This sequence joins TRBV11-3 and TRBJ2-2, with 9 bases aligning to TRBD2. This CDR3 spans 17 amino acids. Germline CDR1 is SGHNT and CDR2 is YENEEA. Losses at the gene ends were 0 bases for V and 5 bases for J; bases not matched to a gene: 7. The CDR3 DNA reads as TGTGCCAGCAGCTTAGAAGTTGCGGGGGGGCGTACCGGGGAGCTGTTTTTT. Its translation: CASSLEVAGGRTGELFF.

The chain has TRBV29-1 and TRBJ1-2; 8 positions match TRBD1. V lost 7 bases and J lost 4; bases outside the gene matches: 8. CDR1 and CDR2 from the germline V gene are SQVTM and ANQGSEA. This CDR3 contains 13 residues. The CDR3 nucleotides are TGCAGCGCCCCGGACAGGGAGTTCTATGGCTACACCTTC. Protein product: CSAPDREFYGYTF.

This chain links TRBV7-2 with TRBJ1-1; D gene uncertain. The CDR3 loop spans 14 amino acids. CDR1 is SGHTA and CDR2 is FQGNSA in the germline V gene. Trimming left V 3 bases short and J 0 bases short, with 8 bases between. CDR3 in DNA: TGTGCCAGCAGCTTTGCTGGGATGAACACTGAAGCTTTCTTT. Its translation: CASSFAGMNTEAFF. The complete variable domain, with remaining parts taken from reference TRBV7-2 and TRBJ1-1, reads GAGVSQSPSNKVTEKGKDVELRCDPISGHTALYWYRQSLGQGLEFLIYFQGNSAPDKSGLPSDRFSAERTGGSVSTLTIQRTQQEDSAVYLCASSFAGMNTEAFFGQGTRLTVV.

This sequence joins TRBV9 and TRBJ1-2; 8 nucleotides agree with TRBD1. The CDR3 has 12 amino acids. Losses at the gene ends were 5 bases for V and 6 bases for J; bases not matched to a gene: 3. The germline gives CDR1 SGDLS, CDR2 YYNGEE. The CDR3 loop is CASRDRDHGYTF. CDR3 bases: TGTGCCAGCAGGGACAGGGATCATGGCTACACCTTC.

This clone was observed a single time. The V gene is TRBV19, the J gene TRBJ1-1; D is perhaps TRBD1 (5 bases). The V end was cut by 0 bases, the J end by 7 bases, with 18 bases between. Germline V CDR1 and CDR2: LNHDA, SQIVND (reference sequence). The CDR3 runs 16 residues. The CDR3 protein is CASSIEGTGFRGEAFF. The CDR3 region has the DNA TGTGCCAGTAGTATAGAGGGGACGGGGTTTCGGGGTGAAGCTTTCTTT.

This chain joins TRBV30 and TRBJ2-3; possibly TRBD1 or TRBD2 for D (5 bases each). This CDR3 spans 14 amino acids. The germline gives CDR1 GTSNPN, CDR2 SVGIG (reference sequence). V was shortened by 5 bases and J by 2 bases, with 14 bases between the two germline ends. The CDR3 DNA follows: TGTGCCTGGGAACCGGGACCAACCACAGATACGCAGTATTTT. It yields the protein CAWEPGPTTDTQYF.

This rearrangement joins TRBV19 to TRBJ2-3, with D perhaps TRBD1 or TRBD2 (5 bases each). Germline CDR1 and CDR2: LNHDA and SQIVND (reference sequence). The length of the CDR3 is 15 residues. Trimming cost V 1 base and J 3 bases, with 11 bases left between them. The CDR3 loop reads CASSIGGERTDTQYF. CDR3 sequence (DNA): TGTGCCAGTAGTATAGGAGGGGAGAGGACAGATACGCAGTATTTT.

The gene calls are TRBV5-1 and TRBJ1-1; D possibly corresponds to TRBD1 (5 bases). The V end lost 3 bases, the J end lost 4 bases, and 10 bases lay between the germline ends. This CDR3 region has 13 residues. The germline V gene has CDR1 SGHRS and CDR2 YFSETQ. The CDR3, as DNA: TGCGCCAGCAGCTGGAGGGGTCGCACTGAAGCTTTCTTT. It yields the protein CASSWRGRTEAFF.

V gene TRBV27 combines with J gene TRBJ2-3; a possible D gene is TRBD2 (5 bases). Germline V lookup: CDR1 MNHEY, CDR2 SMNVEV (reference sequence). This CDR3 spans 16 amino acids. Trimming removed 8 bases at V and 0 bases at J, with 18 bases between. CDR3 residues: CASPLGSLTSTDTQYF. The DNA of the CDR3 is TGTGCCAGCCCCCTGGGGAGCCTAACTAGCACAGATACGCAGTATTTT.

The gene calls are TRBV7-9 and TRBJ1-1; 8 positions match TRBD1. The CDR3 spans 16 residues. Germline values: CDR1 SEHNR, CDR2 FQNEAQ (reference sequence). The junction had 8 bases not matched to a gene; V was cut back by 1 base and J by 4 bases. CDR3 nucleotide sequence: TGTGCCAGCAGCTTAGTCAGGGGGCGAGTAGGCACTGAAGCTTTCTTT. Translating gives CASSLVRGRVGTEAFF.

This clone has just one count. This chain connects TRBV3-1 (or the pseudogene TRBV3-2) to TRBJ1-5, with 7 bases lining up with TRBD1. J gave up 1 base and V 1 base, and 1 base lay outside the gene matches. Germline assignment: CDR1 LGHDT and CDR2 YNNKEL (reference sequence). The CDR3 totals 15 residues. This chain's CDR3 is CASSQGQGSNQPQHF. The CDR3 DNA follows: TGTGCCAGCAGCCAAGGACAGGGCAGCAATCAGCCCCAGCATTTT.

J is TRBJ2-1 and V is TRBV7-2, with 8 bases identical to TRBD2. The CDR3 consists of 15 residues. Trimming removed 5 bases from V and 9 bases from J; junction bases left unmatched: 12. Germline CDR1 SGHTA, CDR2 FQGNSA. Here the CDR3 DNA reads TGTGCCAGCAGCCGTACAATCGGGGGGGCCGGTGAGCAGTTCTTC. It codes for CASSRTIGGAGEQFF. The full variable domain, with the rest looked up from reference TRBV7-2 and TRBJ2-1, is GAGVSQSPSNKVTEKGKDVELRCDPISGHTALYWYRQSLGQGLEFLIYFQGNSAPDKSGLPSDRFSAERTGGSVSTLTIQRTQQEDSAVYLCASSRTIGGAGEQFFGPGTRLTVL.

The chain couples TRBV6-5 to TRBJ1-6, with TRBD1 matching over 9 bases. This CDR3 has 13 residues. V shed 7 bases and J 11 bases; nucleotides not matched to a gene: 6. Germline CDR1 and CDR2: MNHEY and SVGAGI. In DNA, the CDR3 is TGTGCCAGCACTTGGACAGGGGTCGCACCCCTCCACTTT. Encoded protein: CASTWTGVAPLHF.

As DNA, the CDR3 is TGTGCCAGCAGGAAGGACACGAGTAACACTGAAGCTTTCTTT. As protein: CASRKDTSNTEAFF. This chain links TRBV7-8 with TRBJ1-1; D is possibly TRBD1 (5 bases). This CDR3 is built from 14 residues. Trimming removed 6 bases from V and 2 bases from J, with 13 bases in between. Germline V gene data show CDR1 as SGHVS and CDR2 as FQNEAQ. The variable domain in full, completed from reference TRBV7-8 and TRBJ1-1, reads GAGVSQSPRYKVAKRGQDVALRCDPISGHVSLFWYQQALGQGPEFLTYFQNEAQLDKSGLPSDRFFAERPEGSVSTLKIQRTQQEDSAVYLCASRKDTSNTEAFFGQGTRLTVV.

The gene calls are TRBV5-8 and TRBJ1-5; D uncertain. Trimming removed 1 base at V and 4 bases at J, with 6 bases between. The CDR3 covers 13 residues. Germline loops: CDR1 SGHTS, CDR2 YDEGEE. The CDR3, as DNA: TGTGCCAGCAGCTTGCTACGAAATCAGCCCCAGCATTTT. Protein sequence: CASSLLRNQPQHF. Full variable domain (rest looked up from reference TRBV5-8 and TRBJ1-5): EAGVTQSPTHLIKTRGQQATLRCSPISGHTSVYWYQQALGLGLQFLLWYDEGEERNRGNFPPRFSGRQFPNYSSELNVNALELEDSALYLCASSLLRNQPQHFGDGTRLSIL.

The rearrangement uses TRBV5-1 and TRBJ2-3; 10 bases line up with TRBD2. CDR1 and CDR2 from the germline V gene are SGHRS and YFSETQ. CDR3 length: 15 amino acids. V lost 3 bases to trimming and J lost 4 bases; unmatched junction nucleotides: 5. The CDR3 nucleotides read TGCGCCAGCAGCTCTCTAGCGGGGGCCTCAGATACGCAGTATTTT. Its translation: CASSSLAGASDTQYF. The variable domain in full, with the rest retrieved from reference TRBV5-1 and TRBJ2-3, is KAGVTQTPRYLIKTRGQQVTLSCSPISGHRSVSWYQQTPGQGLQFLFEYFSETQRNKGNFPGRFSGRQFSNSRSEMNVSTLELGDSALYLCASSSLAGASDTQYFGPGTRLTVL.

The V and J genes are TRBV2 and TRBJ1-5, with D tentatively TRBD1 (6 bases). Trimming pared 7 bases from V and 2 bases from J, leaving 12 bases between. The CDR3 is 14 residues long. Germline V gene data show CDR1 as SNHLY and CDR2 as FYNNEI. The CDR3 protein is CASMSGTRNQPQHF. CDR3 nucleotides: TGTGCCAGCATGTCAGGGACACGCAATCAGCCCCAGCATTTT. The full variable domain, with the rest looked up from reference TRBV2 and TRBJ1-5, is EPEVTQTPSHQVTQMGQEVILRCVPISNHLYFYWYRQILGQKVEFLVSFYNNEISEKSEIFDDQFSVERPDGSNFTLKIRSTKLEDSAMYFCASMSGTRNQPQHFGDGTRLSIL.

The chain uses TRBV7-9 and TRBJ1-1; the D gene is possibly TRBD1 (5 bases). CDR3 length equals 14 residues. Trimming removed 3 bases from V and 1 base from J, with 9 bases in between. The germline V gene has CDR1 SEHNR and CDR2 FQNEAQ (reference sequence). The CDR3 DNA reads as TGTGCCAGCAGCTTTGGTACAGGGAACACTGAAGCTTTCTTT. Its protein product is CASSFGTGNTEAFF.

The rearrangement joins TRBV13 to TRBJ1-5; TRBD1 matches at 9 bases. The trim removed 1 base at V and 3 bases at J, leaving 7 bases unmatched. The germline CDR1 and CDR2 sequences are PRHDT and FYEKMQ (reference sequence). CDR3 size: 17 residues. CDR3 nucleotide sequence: TGTGCCAGCAGCTTAGAAAGTCACAGGGGGCTCAATCAGCCCCAGCATTTT. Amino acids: CASSLESHRGLNQPQHF.

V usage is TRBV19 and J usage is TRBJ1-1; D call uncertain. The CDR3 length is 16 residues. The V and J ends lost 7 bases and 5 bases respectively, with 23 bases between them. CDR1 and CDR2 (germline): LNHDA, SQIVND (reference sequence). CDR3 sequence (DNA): TGTGCCAGTACCTCTATCGTTGGGCAGCGTCTGACTGAAGCTTTCTTT. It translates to CASTSIVGQRLTEAFF. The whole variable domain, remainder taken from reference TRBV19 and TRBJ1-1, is DGGITQSPKYLFRKEGQNVTLSCEQNLNHDAMYWYRQDPGQGLRLIYYSQIVNDFQKGDIAEGYSVSREKKESFPLTVTSAQKNPTAFYLCASTSIVGQRLTEAFFGQGTRLTVV.

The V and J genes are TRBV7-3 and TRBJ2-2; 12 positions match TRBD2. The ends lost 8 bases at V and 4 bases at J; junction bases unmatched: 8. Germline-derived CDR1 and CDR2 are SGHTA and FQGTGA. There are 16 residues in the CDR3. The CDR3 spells CASGPTSGGCTGELFF. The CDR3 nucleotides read TGTGCCAGCGGGCCAACTAGCGGGGGGTGCACCGGGGAGCTGTTTTTT.

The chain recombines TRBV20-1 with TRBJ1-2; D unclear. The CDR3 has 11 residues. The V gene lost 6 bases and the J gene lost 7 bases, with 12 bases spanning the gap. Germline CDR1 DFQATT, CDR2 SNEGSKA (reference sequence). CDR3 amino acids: CSAGRLGGYTF. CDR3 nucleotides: TGCAGTGCCGGCAGGCTTGGTGGCTACACCTTC.

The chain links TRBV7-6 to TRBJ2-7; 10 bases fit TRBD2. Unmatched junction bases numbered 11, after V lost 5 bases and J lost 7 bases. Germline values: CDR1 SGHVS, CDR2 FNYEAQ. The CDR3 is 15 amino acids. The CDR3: CASSPLASGGWEQYF. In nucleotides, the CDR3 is TGTGCCAGCAGCCCCCTGGCTAGCGGGGGTTGGGAGCAGTACTTC.

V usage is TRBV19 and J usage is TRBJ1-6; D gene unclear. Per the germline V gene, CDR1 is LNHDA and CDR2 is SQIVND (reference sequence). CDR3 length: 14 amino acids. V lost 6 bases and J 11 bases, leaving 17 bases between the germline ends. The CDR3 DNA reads TGTGCCAGTAGAACCGGTGGTGTAAAGACACCCCTCCACTTT. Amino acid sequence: CASRTGGVKTPLHF.